The T cell receptor beta chain described here comes from a study of OX40 agonist ivuxolimab in advanced cancers. Study overall: Three patients, one with hepatocellular carcinoma and two with cutaneous melanoma, achieved partial responses.

Study-level findings and limits: No determination was made of the antigen specificity of the expanded peripheral T cells. CD8+ T cells showed, on average, more clonal expansion than CD4+ cells. By week 6 at 0.1 to 3.0 mg/kg, blood CD4+ and CD8+ T cells had expanded clonally.

To note about this clone: The antigen is undetermined.

CDR1 is MNHNS, CDR2 SASEGT, per germline. The CDR3 is 15 residues long. The V end lost 6 bases, the J end lost 0 bases, and 12 bases lay between the germline ends. TCRdb keeps only in-frame clones here, not all; method: immunoSEQ multiplex PCR. This sample carries about 40,000 clones, about nine tenths of them seen once, and the ten largest clones take around 23%. The rearrangement uses TRBV6-1 and TRBJ1-5; no firm D call. This TCR came from an adult with an advanced solid tumor such as melanoma, head and neck, liver or kidney cancer. The sequences come from CD4+ or CD8+ T cells sorted from blood, collected in a trial of the OX40 agonist ivuxolimab. CDR3 protein: CASRSGPYSNQPQHF. DNA of the CDR3: TGTGCCAGCAGATCCGGACCCTATAGCAATCAGCCCCAGCATTTT.